This T cell receptor (beta chain) emerged from a study of spatial heterogeneity in lung cancer. Overall study context: Among detected sequences, beta-chain ones consistently exceeded alpha-chain ones in number. A unique TCR and UMI combination showed up more than ten times in raw reads, on average.

Individual TCR cDNA molecules each bore their own unique molecular identifier. Each CDR3 protein gets one entry after TCRdb re-called the 5' RACE reads with MiXCR. Of some 52,000 distinct CDR3 sequences listed, roughly 7.5% are singletons. Time point noted: sample taken at primary tumor resection. Without sorting, whole RNA was sequenced from tumor, nontumor lung or frozen PBMC. Donation came from over 60 patients with untreated early-stage non-small cell lung cancer. Trimming shortened V by 3 bases and J by 0 bases, and 13 bases separated the two germline ends. The CDR3 covers 16 residues. Germline lookup yields CDR1 SGHTA and CDR2 FQGNSA.

This chain joins TRBV7-2 and TRBJ2-3; D call uncertain. This receptor was taken from a female donor with early-stage non-small cell lung cancer. The specimen comprised PBMCs, sampled at surgery. CDR3 residues: CASSFSGDTSTDTQYF. The CDR3 DNA sequence: TGTGCCAGCAGCTTTTCTGGGGATACTAGCACAGATACGCAGTATTTT.